This T cell receptor beta chain came from a study of PD-1 blockade in classical Hodgkin lymphoma. Study observations and caveats: Reported findings placed baseline TCR diversity lower in newly diagnosed patients (compared with healthy donors). TCR diversity rose significantly by C4D1 in CD4+ but not CD8+ cells.

Notes on this clone: Its antigen is currently unknown.

All patients experienced relapse after autologous stem cell transplantation, and brentuximab vedotin exposure was variable. Method: immunoSEQ multiplex PCR; TCRdb's copy keeps in-frame clones and lacks some. This table has 60,000 or so clones, about 88% appearing once. The CDR3 has 16 residues. Germline values: CDR1 LNHDA, CDR2 SQIVND (reference sequence). The V and J ends lost 3 bases and 0 bases respectively, with 12 bases between them. The chain employs TRBV19 and TRBJ1-5, with D possibly being TRBD1 (5 bases). The sequence was obtained from a human donor with classical Hodgkin lymphoma. The starting material was peripheral blood mononuclear cells (PBMCs), obtained at baseline. The CDR3 DNA follows: TGTGCCAGTAGTATCGATAGGGGATATAGCAATCAGCCCCAGCATTTT. Its translation is CASSIDRGYSNQPQHF.